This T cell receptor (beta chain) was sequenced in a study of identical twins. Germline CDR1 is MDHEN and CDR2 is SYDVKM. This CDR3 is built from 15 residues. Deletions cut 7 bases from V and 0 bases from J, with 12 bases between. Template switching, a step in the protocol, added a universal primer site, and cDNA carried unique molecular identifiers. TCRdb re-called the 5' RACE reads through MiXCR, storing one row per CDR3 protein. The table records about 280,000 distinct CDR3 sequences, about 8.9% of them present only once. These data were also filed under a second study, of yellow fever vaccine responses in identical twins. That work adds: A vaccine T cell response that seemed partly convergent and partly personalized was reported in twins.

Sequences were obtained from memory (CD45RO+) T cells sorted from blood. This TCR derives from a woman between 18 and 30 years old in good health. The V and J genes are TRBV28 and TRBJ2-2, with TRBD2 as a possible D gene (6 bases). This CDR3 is CASKRASTNTGELFF. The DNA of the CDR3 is TGTGCCAGCAAGCGGGCCTCGACGAACACCGGGGAGCTGTTTTTT.